This record covers a single TCR beta chain. Its antigen is still unknown. The input lacks base qualities; no much larger clone sits a single base away. The CDR3 regions of human TCRbeta chains were analyzed by immunosequencing. Concerning the study's data processing: TCRs in the repertoires were compared against a reference library of SARS-CoV-2-specific TCRs that had been generated with the MIRA antigen-specificity platform. Breadth was defined as the fraction of unique TCRs that were SARS-CoV-2-associated. Depth was defined as the fraction of total T cells that were SARS-CoV-2-associated. Using the MIRA data, each spike-specific TCR was mapped to the spike region that the TCR reacts to and placed in a CD4 or CD8 class. Log10-transformed breadth and depth values were compared by one-way ANOVA with Sidak's multiple comparisons tests. The clones in this table, taken by TCRdb from immuneACCESS, are in-frame only. Not every clone is retained; where verified, under half of the shortfall comes from an unresolved V gene, and the cause of the rest is unknown. V and J calls and clone size are as listed in that table; D and trimming were resolved from the DNA. This sample lists about 160,000 clones; roughly nine tenths were detected once. The ten largest clones add up to around 2% of the sample.

This sample is part of a study of T cell responses to AZD1222 COVID-19 vaccine (dated by TCRdb to the early 2020s). Concerning the study at large: Because spike-specific TCR depth and breadth did not differ between the two schedules, AZD1222 recipients who got a second dose at roughly 4 weeks were pooled with those who got a second dose at roughly 12 weeks. Trial participants were enrolled by age into subgroups of 18-55, 56-69 and 70-plus years, and around 140, 26 and 57 TCR-sequenced participants, respectively, were included in these subgroups. A total of 230 to 250 trial participants underwent TCR sequencing, of whom about 200 had received two doses of AZD1222 and roughly 26 had received two doses of the MenACWY control vaccine.

Interpreted using the paper, the time point label stands for: baseline before first vaccination. Vaccinee samples were obtained from the UK trials COV001 and COV002, which included a single-blind randomized controlled phase 2/3 trial of AZD1222 (ChAdOx1 nCoV-19) in healthy adults. For TCRbeta chain sequencing, PBMC samples from trial participants were taken at day 0 and at day 28 after the second dose. Findings and caveats that apply to the study as a whole: Only a handful of AZD1222 recipients were SARS-CoV-2 seropositive at baseline, limiting conclusions about previously exposed vaccinees. Spike-specific TCR breadth and depth rose significantly after two AZD1222 doses compared with day 0 and with MenACWY recipients. Most participants were white British and females outnumbered males, and the authors suggested that clonal diversity may have been underestimated. In the small 56-69-year group, the increase in depth fell short of significance, most likely because of low power. Nearly half of unique spike-specific TCRs reportedly recognized epitopes outside regions mutated in the B.1.351 and B.1.1.7 variants. The whole spike protein was spanned by vaccine-associated CD4 TCRs, and dominant responses were seen in regions 160-218 and 743-854. Because no samples from the day 14 peak response were available, repertoires could be characterized only after the peak T cell response.

V drops 5 bases and J drops 0 bases, leaving 13 bases in between. In the germline V gene, CDR1 corresponds to MDHEN and CDR2 to SYDVKM. From the cysteine through the phenylalanine, the CDR3 covers 16 amino acids. This entry keeps only the CDR3 DNA: 48 bases, framed from base 1. The clonotype comes from an adult in good health. Rearrangement joined TRBV28 to TRBJ1-4; a confident D gene designation cannot be given. The sample in question was peripheral blood, obtained on day 0 of AZD1222 vaccination. The DNA is TGTGCCAGCAGTCCCTCTGACCAAGCAACTAATGAAAAACTGTTTTTT. It translates to CASSPSDQATNEKLFF.